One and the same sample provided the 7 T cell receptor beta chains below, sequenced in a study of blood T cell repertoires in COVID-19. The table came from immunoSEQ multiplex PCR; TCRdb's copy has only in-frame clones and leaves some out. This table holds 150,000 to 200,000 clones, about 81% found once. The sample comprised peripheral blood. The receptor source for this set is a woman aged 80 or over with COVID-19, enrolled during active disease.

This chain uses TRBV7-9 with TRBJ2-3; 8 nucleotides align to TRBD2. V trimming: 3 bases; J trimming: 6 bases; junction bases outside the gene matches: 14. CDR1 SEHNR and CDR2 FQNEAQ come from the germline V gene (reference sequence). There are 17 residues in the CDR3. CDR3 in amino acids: CASSLDRGGRYGDTQYF. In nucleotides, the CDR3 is TGTGCCAGCAGCTTGGATCGGGGCGGGAGGTATGGGGATACGCAGTATTTT.

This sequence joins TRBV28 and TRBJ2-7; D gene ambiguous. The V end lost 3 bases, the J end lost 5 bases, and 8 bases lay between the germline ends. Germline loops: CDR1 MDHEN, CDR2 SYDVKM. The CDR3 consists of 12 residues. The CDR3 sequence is CASSFPSDEQYF. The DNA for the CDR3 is TGTGCCAGCAGTTTTCCTTCCGACGAGCAGTACTTC.

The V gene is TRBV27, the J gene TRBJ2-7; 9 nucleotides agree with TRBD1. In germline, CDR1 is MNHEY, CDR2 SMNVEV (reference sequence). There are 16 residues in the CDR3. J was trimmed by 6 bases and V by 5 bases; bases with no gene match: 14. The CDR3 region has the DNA TGTGCCAGCAGTCCCCAGCGGGGACAGGGAGGAGCCGAGCAGTACTTC. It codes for CASSPQRGQGGAEQYF.

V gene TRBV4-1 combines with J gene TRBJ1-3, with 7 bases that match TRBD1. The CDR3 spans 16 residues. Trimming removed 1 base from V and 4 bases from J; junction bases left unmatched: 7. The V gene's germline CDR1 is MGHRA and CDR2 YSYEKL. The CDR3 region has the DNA TGCGCCAGCAGCCAAGTTACAGGGGAGTTCGGAAACACCATATATTTT. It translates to CASSQVTGEFGNTIYF.

The CDR3 region has the DNA TGTGCCATCAGCCCGGGACAGGGTACTGACGAGCAGTACTTC. Translated, it gives CAISPGQGTDEQYF. The chain recombines TRBV10-3 with TRBJ2-7, with 9 nucleotides matching TRBD1. The trim removed 6 bases at V and 5 bases at J, leaving 8 bases unmatched. CDR1 and CDR2 (germline): ENHRY, SYGVKD. This CDR3 comprises 14 residues.

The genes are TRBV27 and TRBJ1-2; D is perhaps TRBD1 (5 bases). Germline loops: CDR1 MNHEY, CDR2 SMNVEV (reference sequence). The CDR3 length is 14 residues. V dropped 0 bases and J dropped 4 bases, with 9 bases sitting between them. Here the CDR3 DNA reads TGTGCCAGCAGTTTATCATGGGGGGGCTATGGCTACACCTTC. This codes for CASSLSWGGYGYTF.

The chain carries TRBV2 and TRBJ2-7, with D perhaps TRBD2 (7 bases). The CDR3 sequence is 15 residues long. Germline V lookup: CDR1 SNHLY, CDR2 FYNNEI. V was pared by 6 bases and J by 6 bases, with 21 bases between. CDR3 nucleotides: TGTGCCAGCAGCCTTCTTCGCGGGGGCCCTTTCGAGCAGTACTTC. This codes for CASSLLRGGPFEQYF.